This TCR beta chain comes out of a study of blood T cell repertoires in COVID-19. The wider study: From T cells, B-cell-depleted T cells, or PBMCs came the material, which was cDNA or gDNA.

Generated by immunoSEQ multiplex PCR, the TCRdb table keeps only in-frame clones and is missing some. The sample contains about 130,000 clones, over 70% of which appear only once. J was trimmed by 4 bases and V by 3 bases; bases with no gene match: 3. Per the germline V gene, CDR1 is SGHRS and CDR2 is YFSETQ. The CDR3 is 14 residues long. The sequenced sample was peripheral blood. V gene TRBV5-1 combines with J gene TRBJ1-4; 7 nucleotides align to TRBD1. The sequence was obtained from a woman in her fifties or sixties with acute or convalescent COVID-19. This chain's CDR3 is CASSSGTVNEKLFF. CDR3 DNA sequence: TGCGCCAGCAGCTCCGGGACAGTTAATGAAAAACTGTTTTTT.